The entry that follows covers one TCR beta chain sequence. The germline gives CDR1 LGHNA, CDR2 YSLEER. V lost 4 bases to trimming and J lost 7 bases; unmatched junction nucleotides: 3. This CDR3 is built from 14 residues. The data belong to a study of T cell changes during pregnancy in multiple sclerosis. This table comes from immunoSEQ multiplex PCR, and its TCRdb copy is limited to in-frame clones, with some not included. The sample has 43,000 or so clones; 80% to 95% are singletons. The TCR originated in a female donor with multiple sclerosis, enrolled in a pregnancy study. The V gene is TRBV4-3, the J gene TRBJ2-1, with 11 bases aligning to TRBD2. The sample in question was peripheral blood, obtained in the third trimester of pregnancy. This CDR3 is CASSRTSGPNEQFF. The CDR3 nucleotides are TGCGCCAGCAGCCGGACTAGCGGGCCTAATGAGCAGTTCTTC.